This T cell receptor (beta chain) is from a study of T-cell memory formation after mild COVID-19. Background on the study: Largely donor-specific TCR clusters were found. Study results and caveats: Second-wave clones peaking on day 37 lacked confirmed SARS-CoV-2 specificity. A subset of responding clones appeared in pre-infection memory, suggesting cross-reactive memory joined. Clones contracting across day 15 to 85 had a balanced CD4/CD8 profile; later expanding clones leaned CD4+.

TCRdb independently ran MiXCR on the 5' RACE reads; one entry per CDR3 protein. The sample lists 550,000 to 700,000 distinct CDR3 sequences; roughly 17% were seen once. On this clonotype itself: The target antigen is unknown.

Trimming cost V 3 bases and J 0 bases, with 16 bases left between them. The CDR3 is 16 amino acids. CDR1 and CDR2 (germline): SQVTM, ANQGSEA. V usage is TRBV29-1 and J usage is TRBJ2-3, with a weak D call TRBD2 (6 bases). What was sequenced was PBMCs or a T cell subset sorted from them (not recorded which). The TCR comes from an adult woman who had mild COVID-19 (a few samples of this study predate the infection). Cell type and time point are not known. The CDR3 region is CSVDIRRRASTDTQYF. The DNA for the CDR3 is TGCAGCGTTGACATCCGCAGGAGGGCGAGCACAGATACGCAGTATTTT.